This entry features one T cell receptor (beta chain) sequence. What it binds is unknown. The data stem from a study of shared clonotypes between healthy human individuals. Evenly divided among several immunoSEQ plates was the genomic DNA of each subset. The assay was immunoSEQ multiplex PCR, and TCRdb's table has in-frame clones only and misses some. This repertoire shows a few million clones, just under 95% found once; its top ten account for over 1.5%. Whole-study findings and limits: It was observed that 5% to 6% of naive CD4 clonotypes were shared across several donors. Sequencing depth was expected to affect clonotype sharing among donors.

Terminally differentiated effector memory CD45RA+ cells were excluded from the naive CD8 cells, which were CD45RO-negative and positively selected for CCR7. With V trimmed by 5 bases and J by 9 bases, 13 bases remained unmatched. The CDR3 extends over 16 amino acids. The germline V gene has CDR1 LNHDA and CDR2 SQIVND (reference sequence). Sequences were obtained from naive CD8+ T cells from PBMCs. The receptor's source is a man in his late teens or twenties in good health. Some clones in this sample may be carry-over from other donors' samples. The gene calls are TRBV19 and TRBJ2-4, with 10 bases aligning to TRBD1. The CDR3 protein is CASSLKTGGELGIQYF. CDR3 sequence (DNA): TGTGCCAGTAGTTTAAAGACAGGGGGCGAGTTGGGCATTCAGTACTTC.